The 18 T cell receptor beta chains given below trace back to one sample, sequenced in a study of cytomegalovirus exposure and HLA in healthy donors. PCR amplification relied on 60 Vbeta primers (plus 13 Jbeta primers). Method: immunoSEQ multiplex PCR; TCRdb's copy keeps in-frame clones and lacks some. The sample consists of approximately 110,000 clones, roughly 71% of them appearing once. Sequencing was done on a sample of PBMCs. The receptors were gathered from a man between 18 and 29 years old in good health and CMV-seropositive.

The chain has TRBV6-5 and TRBJ1-1; D uncertain. This CDR3 region has 12 residues. Per the germline V gene, CDR1 is MNHEY and CDR2 is SVGAGI. The V and J ends lost 8 bases and 4 bases respectively, with 11 bases between them. CDR3 nucleotides: TGTGCCAGCTCTAATCGTGTCACTGAAGCTTTCTTT. Translated: CASSNRVTEAFF.

The chain combines TRBV7-9 with TRBJ2-3; no definite D call. The CDR3 covers 14 residues. V lost 3 bases to trimming and J lost 0 bases, with 7 bases between them. Germline-derived CDR1 and CDR2 are SEHNR and FQNEAQ (reference sequence). The CDR3 is CASSFVISTDTQYF. The DNA of the CDR3 is TGTGCCAGCAGCTTTGTCATCAGCACAGATACGCAGTATTTT.

This clone has only a few counts. This chain links TRBV6-4 with TRBJ1-2; 9 positions agree with TRBD1. The CDR3 has 15 residues. The V gene's germline CDR1 is MRHNA and CDR2 SNTAGT. V dropped 5 bases and J dropped 8; count of bases not matched to a gene: 12. The CDR3 DNA is TGTGCCAGCAGTCCTACCGGGACAGGGTATCGAGGCTACACCTTC. This encodes CASSPTGTGYRGYTF.

The chain joins TRBV6-1 to TRBJ1-1; 9 positions match TRBD1. V lost 5 bases to trimming and J lost 5 bases; unmatched junction nucleotides: 9. The CDR3 contains 15 residues. Germline V gives CDR1 MNHNS, CDR2 SASEGT. The CDR3 coding sequence is TGTGCCAGCAGTACAAACAGGGGGCGGTGGACTGAAGCTTTCTTT. Its protein product is CASSTNRGRWTEAFF.

The chain links TRBV25-1 to TRBJ1-2; D is unclear. Trimming pared 3 bases from V and 0 bases from J, leaving 5 bases between. Germline lookup yields CDR1 MGHDK and CDR2 SYGVNS. CDR3 length: 13 residues. CDR3 region: CASSEIANYGYTF. The CDR3 DNA follows: TGTGCCAGCAGTGAGATAGCTAACTATGGCTACACCTTC.

The chain recombines TRBV2 with TRBJ1-5; D is unresolved. V was trimmed by 8 bases and J by 2 bases, leaving 13 bases between them. In germline, CDR1 is SNHLY, CDR2 FYNNEI. The CDR3 runs to 14 residues. The chain's CDR3 is CASDQARRNQPQHF. In DNA form, the CDR3 reads TGTGCCAGCGACCAGGCCCGTCGCAATCAGCCCCAGCATTTT. Drawing the rest from reference TRBV2 and TRBJ1-5, the complete variable domain is EPEVTQTPSHQVTQMGQEVILRCVPISNHLYFYWYRQILGQKVEFLVSFYNNEISEKSEIFDDQFSVERPDGSNFTLKIRSTKLEDSAMYFCASDQARRNQPQHFGDGTRLSIL.

The genes are TRBV4-2 and TRBJ2-5; the D gene is possibly TRBD1 (7 bases). The CDR3 is made up of 16 amino acids. Germline V gene lookup returns CDR1 LGHNA and CDR2 YNFKEQ. V was clipped by 0 bases and J by 5 bases, with 16 bases between them. CDR3: CASSQDGGGAQETQYF. The CDR3 DNA reads as TGTGCCAGCAGCCAAGATGGAGGGGGCGCACAGGAGACCCAGTACTTC.

This chain links TRBV13 with TRBJ1-6; 7 bases match TRBD1. The CDR3 covers 15 residues. V was clipped by 7 bases and J by 7 bases; unmatched bases: 10. Germline CDR1 reads PRHDT; CDR2 reads FYEKMQ (reference sequence). CDR3 nucleotide sequence: TGTGCCAGCACCCTAGGGGAAGGGGGCAATTCACCCCTCCACTTT. This translates into CASTLGEGGNSPLHF.

This clone came up a few times. The J gene is TRBJ2-7, the V gene TRBV2, with TRBD1 identical over 7 bases. Per germline, CDR1 SNHLY and CDR2 FYNNEI. The CDR3 is made up of 17 amino acids. Trimming took 1 base from V and 6 from J; bases not matched to a gene: 15. CDR3 in amino acids: CASSEEVYRGSAVEQYF. In DNA, the CDR3 is TGTGCCAGCAGTGAAGAGGTTTACAGGGGCTCGGCTGTCGAGCAGTACTTC.

The gene calls are TRBV12-5 and TRBJ2-3, with TRBD2 matching over 7 bases. After removal of 5 bases from V and 0 bases from J, the junction contained 5 bases not matched to a gene. The germline V gene has CDR1 LGHNT and CDR2 FRNRAP. This CDR3 region has 15 residues. The CDR3 protein is CASGPDGGSTDTQYF. Here the CDR3 DNA reads TGTGCTAGTGGTCCGGACGGGGGGAGCACAGATACGCAGTATTTT.

The J gene is TRBJ1-1, the V gene TRBV7-2; the match to TRBD1 covers 7 bases. V lost 5 bases and J lost 6; bases outside the gene matches: 3. Germline V gene sequence: CDR1 SGHTA, CDR2 FQGNSA. The CDR3 contains 12 residues. The CDR3 loop is CASSPGTAEAFF. CDR3 coding DNA: TGTGCCAGCAGCCCCGGGACAGCTGAAGCTTTCTTT. The full variable domain, completed using reference TRBV7-2 and TRBJ1-1, is GAGVSQSPSNKVTEKGKDVELRCDPISGHTALYWYRQSLGQGLEFLIYFQGNSAPDKSGLPSDRFSAERTGGSVSTLTIQRTQQEDSAVYLCASSPGTAEAFFGQGTRLTVV.

This clone was detected only once. The chain is built from TRBV11-3 and TRBJ2-7; 7 positions agree with TRBD1. Trimming removed 6 bases from V and 5 bases from J; junction bases left unmatched: 10. Germline CDR1 SGHNT, CDR2 YENEEA. This CDR3 comprises 14 residues. CDR3 residues: CASSHRQGPDEQYF. In DNA form, the CDR3 reads TGTGCCAGCAGTCACAGACAGGGTCCTGACGAGCAGTACTTC. Drawing the rest from reference TRBV11-3 and TRBJ2-7, the complete variable domain is EAGVVQSPRYKIIEKKQPVAFWCNPISGHNTLYWYLQNLGQGPELLIRYENEEAVDDSQLPKDRFSAERLKGVDSTLKIQPAELGDSAVYLCASSHRQGPDEQYFGPGTRLTVT.

As to this clone: Other DNA sequences from this sample encode an identical CDR3 as well. The chain joins TRBV19 to TRBJ1-1, with a tentative D call TRBD1 (6 bases). The CDR3 contains 14 residues. Germline V lookup: CDR1 LNHDA, CDR2 SQIVND (reference sequence). Trimming took 4 bases from V and 0 from J, leaving 9 bases between them. Here the CDR3 reads CASSKGQLNTEAFF. CDR3 DNA sequence: TGTGCCAGTAGTAAAGGACAGTTGAACACTGAAGCTTTCTTT.

This clone was recorded a few times. V gene TRBV5-1 combines with J gene TRBJ2-5; 12 bases fit TRBD2. This CDR3 is built from 17 residues. V dropped 4 bases and J dropped 4; count of bases not matched to a gene: 11. CDR1 is SGHRS, CDR2 YFSETQ, per germline. The CDR3 coding sequence is TGCGCCAGCAGCCTGACTAGCGGGGGCCCCTCCGGAGAGACCCAGTACTTC. It specifies CASSLTSGGPSGETQYF.

The chain carries TRBV5-6 and TRBJ1-2; a possible D gene is TRBD1 (6 bases). Germline V gives CDR1 SGHDT, CDR2 YYEEEE. The V gene lost 0 bases and the J gene lost 5 bases, with 14 bases spanning the gap. The CDR3 extends over 15 amino acids. The CDR3 here is CASSLGPRGRYGYTF. The CDR3 DNA reads TGTGCCAGCAGCTTGGGGCCCAGGGGAAGGTATGGCTACACCTTC.

The rearrangement uses TRBV9 and TRBJ2-4; TRBD1 might be the D (6 bases). The CDR3 is 15 residues long. Germline CDR1 is SGDLS and CDR2 is YYNGEE. The germline V and J ends were trimmed by 1 base and 3 bases, with 11 bases remaining between them. This CDR3 reads CASSVQGTSKNIQYF. CDR3 sequence (DNA): TGTGCCAGCAGCGTACAAGGGACAAGCAAAAACATTCAGTACTTC.

This chain joins TRBV19 and TRBJ1-4; 8 nucleotides line up with TRBD1. Per germline, CDR1 LNHDA and CDR2 SQIVND (reference sequence). The V and J ends lost 3 bases and 2 bases, in that order; junction bases with no gene match: 8. This CDR3 comprises 17 residues. This CDR3 is CASSILIRTGTNEKLFF. CDR3 nucleotide sequence: TGTGCCAGTAGTATCCTCATCCGGACAGGGACTAATGAAAAACTGTTTTTT. The full variable domain, with the rest looked up from reference TRBV19 and TRBJ1-4, is DGGITQSPKYLFRKEGQNVTLSCEQNLNHDAMYWYRQDPGQGLRLIYYSQIVNDFQKGDIAEGYSVSREKKESFPLTVTSAQKNPTAFYLCASSILIRTGTNEKLFFGSGTQLSVL.

The rearrangement joins TRBV6-5 to TRBJ2-1, with D possibly being TRBD2 (7 bases). The length of the CDR3 is 15 residues. V lost 3 bases to trimming and J lost 7 bases, with 16 bases between them. From germline, CDR1 is MNHEY and CDR2 SVGAGI. CDR3 nucleotide sequence: TGTGCCAGCAGTTATGGCCGGGGGGCGGGAAATGAGCAGTTCTTC. Encoded protein: CASSYGRGAGNEQFF.